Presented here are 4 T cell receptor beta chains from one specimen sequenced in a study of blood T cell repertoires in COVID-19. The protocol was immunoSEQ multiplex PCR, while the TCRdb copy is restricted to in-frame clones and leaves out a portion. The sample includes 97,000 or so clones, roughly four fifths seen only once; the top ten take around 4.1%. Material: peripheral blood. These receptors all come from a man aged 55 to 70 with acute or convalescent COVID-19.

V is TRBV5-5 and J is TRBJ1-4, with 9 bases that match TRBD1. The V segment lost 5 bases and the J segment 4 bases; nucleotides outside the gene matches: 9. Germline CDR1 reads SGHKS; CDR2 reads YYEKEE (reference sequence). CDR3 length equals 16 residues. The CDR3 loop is CASSPSVTGGNEKLFF. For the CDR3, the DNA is TGTGCCAGCAGTCCCTCGGTGACAGGGGGTAATGAAAAACTGTTTTTT.

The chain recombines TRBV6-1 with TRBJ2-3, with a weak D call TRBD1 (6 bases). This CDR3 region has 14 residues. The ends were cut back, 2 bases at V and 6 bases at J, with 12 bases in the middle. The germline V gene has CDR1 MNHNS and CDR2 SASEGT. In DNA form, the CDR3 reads TGTGCCAGCAGTGAAAGTTACAGGGAGGATACGCAGTATTTT. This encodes CASSESYREDTQYF.

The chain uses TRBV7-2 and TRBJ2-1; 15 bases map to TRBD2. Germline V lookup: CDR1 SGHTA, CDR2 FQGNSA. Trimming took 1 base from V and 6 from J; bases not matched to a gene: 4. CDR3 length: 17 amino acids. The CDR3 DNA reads TGTGCCAGCAGCTTAGAAGGGACTAGCGGGGGGTTCAATGAGCAGTTCTTC. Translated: CASSLEGTSGGFNEQFF.

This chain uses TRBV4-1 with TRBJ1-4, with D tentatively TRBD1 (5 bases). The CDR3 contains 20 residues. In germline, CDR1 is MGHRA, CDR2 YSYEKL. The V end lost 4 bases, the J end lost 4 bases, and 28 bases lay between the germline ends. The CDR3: CASSREGGGARISLNEKLFF. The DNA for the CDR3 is TGCGCCAGCAGCCGGGAGGGTGGAGGGGCCCGCATCTCCCTTAATGAAAAACTGTTTTTT.